Listed here are 13 T cell receptor beta chains from one sample, sequenced in a study of blood T cell repertoires in COVID-19. The table came from immunoSEQ multiplex PCR; TCRdb's copy has only in-frame clones and leaves some out. The data show around 450,000 clones, 87% seen once. Sequenced material: PBMCs or T cells enriched from blood (not recorded which). These receptors were taken from a young woman who had recovered from COVID-19.

This chain uses TRBV25-1 with TRBJ1-2; D gene unclear. The germline gives CDR1 MGHDK, CDR2 SYGVNS. There are 12 residues in the CDR3. V lost 4 bases and J 8 bases, leaving 11 bases between the germline ends. Written as DNA, the CDR3 is TGTGCCAGCAGTGGAGAGGGTTGGGGCTACACCTTC. Translation gives CASSGEGWGYTF.

The V gene is TRBV5-4, the J gene TRBJ2-3, with unresolved D. V lost 0 bases and J lost 6, with 5 bases in between. The germline CDR1 and CDR2 sequences are SGHNT and YYREEE (reference sequence). The CDR3 is 12 amino acids. CDR3 region: CASSLGLDTQYF. CDR3 coding DNA: TGTGCCAGCAGCTTGGGTCTGGATACGCAGTATTTT.

V and J are TRBV29-1 and TRBJ2-3, with D possibly matching TRBD2 (6 bases). CDR1 and CDR2 from the germline V gene are SQVTM and ANQGSEA. Trimming shortened V by 6 bases and J by 2 bases, and 12 bases separated the two germline ends. The CDR3 is 13 residues long. The CDR3 is CSVRTKYTDTQYF. CDR3 in DNA: TGCAGCGTCCGGACTAAATACACAGATACGCAGTATTTT.

The chain couples TRBV6-5 to TRBJ2-3; 7 positions match TRBD2. The CDR3 consists of 15 residues. Trimming at V came to 10 bases and at J to 3 bases, leaving 13 bases not matched to a gene. Germline values: CDR1 MNHEY, CDR2 SVGAGI. The CDR3 is CATEVLAERTDTQYF. CDR3 sequence (DNA): TGTGCCACCGAAGTTCTAGCGGAAAGAACAGATACGCAGTATTTT.

The chain employs TRBV5-6 and TRBJ2-7; TRBD1 agrees at 8 bases. CDR3 length: 15 amino acids. With 4 bases clipped from V and 6 bases from J, the junction kept 12 bases outside the gene matches. Germline CDR1 SGHDT, CDR2 YYEEEE. The CDR3 loop is CASSVGTGPQGEQYF. For the CDR3, the DNA is TGTGCCAGCAGCGTTGGGACAGGCCCACAGGGCGAGCAGTACTTC.

The V call is TRBV5-4, the J call TRBJ2-2; 7 bases line up with TRBD2. With V trimmed by 3 bases and J by 10 bases, 15 bases remained unmatched. CDR1 is SGHNT, CDR2 YYREEE, per germline (reference sequence). The CDR3 runs to 16 residues. The CDR3 reads CASSSRGSGFIEELFF. DNA for the CDR3: TGTGCCAGCAGCTCCCGTGGTAGCGGGTTCATAGAGGAGCTGTTTTTT.

The rearrangement joins TRBV19 to TRBJ1-5; no firm D call. The CDR3 has 13 amino acids. Germline V gene sequence: CDR1 LNHDA, CDR2 SQIVND (reference sequence). V gave up 6 bases and J gave up 5 bases, with 11 bases separating them. The CDR3 region is CASSLGRDQPQHF. Written as DNA, the CDR3 is TGTGCCAGTAGCCTAGGAAGAGATCAGCCCCAGCATTTT. The entire variable domain, with the rest obtained from reference TRBV19 and TRBJ1-5, is as follows: DGGITQSPKYLFRKEGQNVTLSCEQNLNHDAMYWYRQDPGQGLRLIYYSQIVNDFQKGDIAEGYSVSREKKESFPLTVTSAQKNPTAFYLCASSLGRDQPQHFGDGTRLSIL.

The chain is built from TRBV19 and TRBJ1-2; tentatively, D is TRBD1 (6 bases). Germline CDR1 LNHDA, CDR2 SQIVND (reference sequence). Between the trimmed V and J ends, which lost 3 bases and 4 bases, there was a span of 18 bases. This CDR3 spans 16 amino acids. CDR3 amino acids: CASSITGTLSLYGYTF. In nucleotides, the CDR3 is TGTGCCAGTAGTATCACAGGGACCCTCAGCCTCTATGGCTACACCTTC.

The chain carries TRBV5-4 and TRBJ1-3; 8 bases line up with TRBD1. Germline-derived CDR1 and CDR2 are SGHNT and YYREEE (reference sequence). The CDR3 is 15 amino acids. Losses at the gene ends were 1 base for V and 4 bases for J; bases not matched to a gene: 4. CDR3 sequence reads: CASSLSPGGGNTIYF. The CDR3 region has the DNA TGTGCCAGCAGCTTGTCGCCAGGGGGCGGAAACACCATATATTTT.

The V and J genes are TRBV19 and TRBJ1-1, with D perhaps TRBD1 (5 bases). The germline V gene has CDR1 LNHDA and CDR2 SQIVND (reference sequence). Trimming took off 4 bases at V and 7 bases at J, with 13 bases between the two ends. The CDR3 runs to 13 residues. In nucleotides, the CDR3 is TGTGCCAGTAGTACCTTCTGGGGGGGTGAAGCTTTCTTT. Residues: CASSTFWGGEAFF. Full variable domain (remainder filled in from reference TRBV19 and TRBJ1-1): DGGITQSPKYLFRKEGQNVTLSCEQNLNHDAMYWYRQDPGQGLRLIYYSQIVNDFQKGDIAEGYSVSREKKESFPLTVTSAQKNPTAFYLCASSTFWGGEAFFGQGTRLTVV.

The chain joins TRBV11-2 to TRBJ2-3; the match to TRBD1 covers 7 bases. The CDR3 runs to 16 residues. J lost 2 bases, V lost 3 bases, and 8 bases had no gene match. Looked up from germline, CDR1 is SGHAT and CDR2 is FQNNGV. The CDR3 spells CASSFSTGFNTDTQYF. For the CDR3, the DNA is TGTGCCAGCAGCTTTTCGACAGGGTTTAACACAGATACGCAGTATTTT.

The chain links TRBV6-2 or TRBV6-3 to TRBJ1-2, with 10 bases that match TRBD1. Losses at the gene ends were 5 bases for V and 2 bases for J; bases not matched to a gene: 5. Germline-derived CDR1 and CDR2 are MNHEY and SVGEGT. This CDR3 comprises 15 residues. CDR3 DNA: TGTGCCAGCAGTACTGACAGGGGGCCCAACTATGGCTACACCTTC. Translated, it gives CASSTDRGPNYGYTF.

This clone was seen only once. As DNA, the CDR3 is TGTGCCAGCAGCCCCGGACTGGGCGGGGGGGTAAAGTTCTTC. Translating it yields CASSPGLGGGVKFF. V is TRBV7-3 and J is TRBJ2-1; the match to TRBD2 covers 9 bases. CDR1 is SGHTA and CDR2 is FQGTGA in the germline V gene. The J segment lost 14 bases and the V segment lost 5 bases, leaving 13 bases of the junction unmatched. The CDR3 has 14 residues.